Listed here are 8 T cell receptor beta chains from one sample, sequenced in a study of T cells in Graves' hyperthyroidism and ophthalmopathy. Amplification targeted TCR beta CDR3 regions from RNA transcripts. The primer set for the first-round RT-PCR of the TCR CDR3 was HTBI. A single record per CDR3 protein comes from TCRdb applying MiXCR to the multiplex PCR reads. The table shows about half a million distinct CDR3 sequences, with less than 25% occurring only once. Sequenced sample: blood. The receptors here all came from a man younger than 30 with Graves' hyperthyroidism.

The rearrangement joins TRBV29-1 to TRBJ1-5; D perhaps matches TRBD1 (6 bases). The CDR3 runs 14 residues. Trimming cost V 5 bases and J 7 bases, with 18 bases left between them. Germline V gene sequence: CDR1 SQVTM, CDR2 ANQGSEA. The CDR3 DNA reads as TGCAGCGTTTCCGCCCACAGGGAGGGCCAGCCCCAGCATTTT. Protein sequence: CSVSAHREGQPQHF.

This clonotype came up many times. The chain recombines TRBV12-3 or TRBV12-4 with TRBJ2-5; no clear D gene. V gave up 2 bases and J gave up 0 bases, with 7 bases separating them. The CDR3 is 14 amino acids. DNA of the CDR3: TGTGCCAGCAGTTTACTAGAGCACCAAGAGACCCAGTACTTC. This encodes CASSLLEHQETQYF.

This clonotype has ten or more counts. This chain joins TRBV11-2 and TRBJ2-7; D call uncertain. Between the trimmed V and J ends, which lost 5 bases and 3 bases, there was a span of 20 bases. The CDR3 runs to 16 residues. Germline V gives CDR1 SGHAT, CDR2 FQNNGV. CDR3 protein: CASSPNDPQYYYEQYF. CDR3 DNA sequence: TGTGCCAGCAGCCCGAACGACCCGCAATACTACTACGAGCAGTACTTC. Filled out from reference TRBV11-2 and TRBJ2-7, the complete variable domain reads EAGVAQSPRYKIIEKRQSVAFWCNPISGHATLYWYQQILGQGPKLLIQFQNNGVVDDSQLPKDRFSAERLKGVDSTLKIQPAKLEDSAVYLCASSPNDPQYYYEQYFGPGTRLTVT.

The chain combines TRBV11-2 with TRBJ1-6; tentative D call: TRBD1 (5 bases). Germline values: CDR1 SGHAT, CDR2 FQNNGV. V was cut by 5 bases and J by 6 bases, with 20 bases left in between. The CDR3 extends over 17 amino acids. CDR3 in amino acids: CASSALASPGPNSPLHF. The CDR3 DNA reads as TGTGCCAGCAGCGCATTGGCCAGTCCGGGACCTAATTCACCCCTCCACTTT.

This clonotype was found a few times. The V and J genes are TRBV6-5 and TRBJ2-7; D gene uncertain. From germline, CDR1 is MNHEY and CDR2 SVGAGI. V lost 4 bases, J lost 2 bases, and 15 bases lay in between. CDR3 length equals 15 residues. For the CDR3, the DNA is TGTGCCAGCAGTTCCCTCACCACAGCTACCTACGAGCAGTACTTC. Amino acid sequence: CASSSLTTATYEQYF.

This clonotype was recorded many times. The chain combines TRBV6-1 with TRBJ1-2; D not resolved. This CDR3 region has 18 residues. V gave up 1 base and J gave up 1 base, with 19 bases separating them. CDR1 is MNHNS, CDR2 SASEGT, per germline. The CDR3 nucleotides read TGTGCCAGCAGTGAAGACTACCTCGGGAGGCCTCTTAACTATGGCTACACCTTC. This encodes CASSEDYLGRPLNYGYTF.

The sample holds a few counts of this clonotype. This chain joins TRBV6-2 or TRBV6-3 and TRBJ1-5, with 7 bases aligning to TRBD1. There are 14 residues in the CDR3. The trim removed 4 bases at V and 2 bases at J, leaving 2 bases unmatched. Germline loops: CDR1 MNHEY, CDR2 SVGEGT. CDR3 sequence: CASSWDSGNQPQHF. The CDR3 DNA sequence: TGTGCCAGCAGTTGGGACAGCGGCAATCAGCCCCAGCATTTT.

This clonotype was found many times. The chain combines TRBV5-1 with TRBJ1-2, with D maybe TRBD1 (5 bases). V lost 0 bases and J 7 bases, leaving 13 bases between the germline ends. This CDR3 has 14 amino acids. The V gene's germline CDR1 is SGHRS and CDR2 YFSETQ. The CDR3 sequence is CASSLDRGQGGYTF. The CDR3 coding sequence is TGCGCCAGCAGCTTGGACCGAGGTCAGGGTGGCTACACCTTC.